This record looks at one TCR beta chain sequence and its context. These data belong to a study of blood T cell repertoires in COVID-19. As for the study in general: Samples representing acute and convalescent COVID-19 were sourced from the United States, Italy and Spain.

The ends were cut back, 6 bases at V and 9 bases at J, with 15 bases in the middle. Germline V gives CDR1 SGHTA, CDR2 FQGNSA. The CDR3 has 14 residues. Some clones are missing from TCRdb's copy, which holds only in-frame ones; the method was immunoSEQ multiplex PCR. Counted here are about 150,000 clones, more than 65% occurring once; the ten biggest clones make up more than 11%. This clonotype was obtained from a woman older than 75 with acute or convalescent COVID-19. The sequenced sample consisted of peripheral blood. The chain recombines TRBV7-2 with TRBJ1-6; TRBD1 is a possible D gene (6 bases). The CDR3 reads CASRLGGGVSPLHF. The CDR3 DNA reads TGTGCCAGCAGACTAGGAGGGGGGGTTTCACCCCTCCACTTT. Together with reference TRBV7-2 and TRBJ1-6, the CDR3 gives the full variable domain: GAGVSQSPSNKVTEKGKDVELRCDPISGHTALYWYRQSLGQGLEFLIYFQGNSAPDKSGLPSDRFSAERTGGSVSTLTIQRTQQEDSAVYLCASRLGGGVSPLHFGNGTRLTVT.